This T cell receptor (beta chain) comes out of a study of post-analysis software for immune sequencing data. General study findings and limits: When compared against controls, multiple sclerosis patients showed significantly lower normalized Chao1 diversity. Roughly 5 TRBV segments, TRBV5-6, TRBV5-1 and TRBV20-1 among them, were found more frequent in patients than controls.

Unique molecular identifiers were built into the TCR beta cDNA libraries. MiXCR, applied by TCRdb to the PCR reads, yields one record per CDR3 protein. The table lists 800,000 to 950,000 distinct CDR3 sequences, about 57% of them singletons, with approximately 4.2% in the top ten. This CDR3 has 13 amino acids. CDR1 is DFQATT and CDR2 is SNEGSKA in the germline V gene (reference sequence). V gave up 3 bases and J gave up 0 bases; unmatched junction bases: 1. Details on this clonotype: Its matching antigen is unknown.

The specimen sequenced was blood. The TCR comes from a girl under 18 with multiple sclerosis. The genes are TRBV20-1 and TRBJ1-2, with 7 bases identical to TRBD1. CDR3 in DNA: TGCAGTGCTAGGGGGACAGCTAACTATGGCTACACCTTC. It specifies CSARGTANYGYTF.